This entry concerns a single T cell receptor (beta chain). Its antigen is as yet unknown. Oncomine TCR Beta short-read sequencing was applied to DNA from cultured CD4+ T cells. Genomic DNA from cultured CD4+ T cells was extracted. TCRdb fed the PCR reads into MiXCR, producing one record per CDR3 protein. Altogether some 15,000 distinct CDR3 sequences are present, about 55% being singletons, with the ten largest covering roughly 4.2%. Specified treatment: approximately nine-day PBMC culture with coronavirus spike peptide pools or control peptides (ViraFEST assay). Following expansion of antigen-specific T cells with peptide pools, ViraFEST then sequenced TCRs. IL-2 at approximately 10 IU/ml and peptide pools at approximately 10 ug/ml were added to PBMCs cultured at about 2 million per well. This sample stems from a study of vaccination and CD4 T cells after COVID-19. The ends were cut back, 0 bases at V and 5 bases at J, with 16 bases in the middle. CDR1 and CDR2 from the germline V gene are MNHEY and SVGEGT. This CDR3 comprises 16 residues.

The chain carries TRBV6-2 or TRBV6-3 and TRBJ1-1, with D hard to call. The source material was CD4+ T cells from blood, cultured in vitro, sampled before SARS-CoV-2 vaccination. This TCR came from a human donor who had recovered from COVID-19. CDR3 nucleotides: TGTGCCAGCAGTTACTCAATGGCCTCCCCTGAGACTGAAGCTTTCTTT. Residues: CASSYSMASPETEAFF.